Each of the 7 T cell receptor beta chains below was sequenced from the same sample in a study of blood T cell repertoires in COVID-19. The repertoire was sequenced with immunoSEQ multiplex PCR; TCRdb's copy has only in-frame clones and lacks some. The table includes about 200,000 clones, approximately 81% detected once. Input material: peripheral blood. These TCRs come from a woman older than 75 with acute or convalescent COVID-19.

This clone was seen a few times. The chain uses TRBV5-1 and TRBJ1-3, with a possible D match to TRBD1 (5 bases). V lost 4 bases, J lost 2 bases, and 16 bases lay in between. The CDR3 consists of 16 residues. CDR1 and CDR2 from the germline V gene are SGHRS and YFSETQ. The chain's CDR3 is CASSPTTAPTGNTIYF. In DNA form, the CDR3 reads TGCGCCAGCAGCCCAACGACAGCGCCCACTGGAAACACCATATATTTT.

V is TRBV19 and J is TRBJ1-2; D uncertain. The germline V and J ends were trimmed by 3 bases and 6 bases, with 8 bases remaining between them. The germline V gene has CDR1 LNHDA and CDR2 SQIVND (reference sequence). The CDR3 covers 12 residues. The CDR3 loop is CASSITGNGYTF. Written as DNA, the CDR3 is TGTGCCAGTAGTATTACCGGGAATGGCTACACCTTC.

This chain connects TRBV5-1 to TRBJ2-1; 11 nucleotides agree with TRBD2. CDR1 is SGHRS, CDR2 YFSETQ, per germline. The CDR3 is made up of 18 amino acids. Losses at the gene ends were 4 bases for V and 9 bases for J; bases not matched to a gene: 18. CDR3: CASSPSPSGSGRASEQFF. In nucleotides, the CDR3 is TGCGCCAGCAGCCCCTCCCCCTCGGGTAGCGGGAGGGCAAGTGAGCAGTTCTTC.

This chain links TRBV15 with TRBJ2-1, with D possibly being TRBD1 (6 bases). The CDR3 runs 15 residues. Trimming shortened V by 0 bases and J by 5 bases, and 11 bases separated the two germline ends. Germline V gene lookup returns CDR1 LNHNV and CDR2 YYDKDF (reference sequence). CDR3 DNA: TGTGCCACCAGCAGAGATCTCGGGGACAACAATGAGCAGTTCTTC. Its translation is CATSRDLGDNNEQFF.

This clone was seen only a few times. The rearrangement joins TRBV19 to TRBJ1-5, with TRBD1 identical over 7 bases. Germline loops: CDR1 LNHDA, CDR2 SQIVND (reference sequence). The CDR3 consists of 15 residues. V was clipped by 2 bases and J by 8 bases; unmatched bases: 9. The CDR3 coding sequence is TGTGCCAGTAGTATATCCCAGGGGGACAAGGAGCCCCAGCATTTT. This gives the protein CASSISQGDKEPQHF.

The genes are TRBV4-1 and TRBJ2-1, with 9 nucleotides matching TRBD2. J gave up 8 bases and V 2 bases, and 7 bases lay outside the gene matches. Germline loops: CDR1 MGHRA, CDR2 YSYEKL. CDR3 length: 15 amino acids. The CDR3 protein is CASSQKGLAADEQFF. The CDR3 DNA is TGCGCCAGCAGCCAAAAGGGACTAGCAGCGGATGAGCAGTTCTTC.

The rearrangement joins TRBV2 to TRBJ1-3, with D perhaps matching TRBD1 (6 bases). The CDR3 sequence is 14 residues long. Germline CDR1 and CDR2: SNHLY and FYNNEI. The ends were cut back, 6 bases at V and 4 bases at J, with 13 bases in the middle. The CDR3 sequence: CASSPRTAGNTIYF. CDR3 in DNA: TGTGCCAGCAGCCCGAGGACAGCCGGAAACACCATATATTTT.